A selection of T cell receptor beta chains follows, all from one sample in a study of PD-L1 blockade in urothelial cancer. Assay: immunoSEQ multiplex PCR; the TCRdb copy retains only in-frame clones and omits some. This table holds around 100,000 clones, approximately 85% found once. The sequenced sample was PBMCs, obtained around atezolizumab (anti-PD-L1) treatment. The source is a man over 45 with urothelial cancer. The conserved cysteine and the conserved F or W are not part of the CDR3 here. A D gene is named only where the DNA matches it firmly.

v_call: TRBV12-5
j_call: TRBJ2-3
d_call: TRBD1
cdr3_aa: ASGTTGSEYTDTQY

v_call: TRBV28
j_call: TRBJ2-7
d_call: TRBD2
cdr3_aa: ASSLGGGRASEQY

v_call: TRBV7-9
j_call: TRBJ1-5
d_call: .
cdr3_aa: ASYRLESAGQPQH

v_call: TRBV28
j_call: TRBJ2-7
d_call: TRBD2
cdr3_aa: ASSGLANEQY

v_call: TRBV7-9
j_call: TRBJ2-1
d_call: TRBD2
cdr3_aa: ASSPSLGLAGNEQF

v_call: TRBV6-5
j_call: TRBJ1-5
d_call: TRBD1
cdr3_aa: ASRSTGGNQPQH

v_call: TRBV19
j_call: TRBJ1-2
d_call: .
cdr3_aa: ASTGASSKREDYGYT

v_call: TRBV5-1
j_call: TRBJ2-3
d_call: TRBD2
cdr3_aa: ASSLLTSGGTDTQY

v_call: TRBV5-1
j_call: TRBJ1-6
d_call: TRBD1
cdr3_aa: ASSPGTGGYVLH

v_call: TRBV6-1
j_call: TRBJ2-1
d_call: TRBD2
cdr3_aa: ASSERAGVRYNEQF

v_call: TRBV30
j_call: TRBJ2-5
d_call: TRBD2
cdr3_aa: AWSGLSGSTETQY

v_call: TRBV5-8
j_call: TRBJ2-3
d_call: TRBD2
cdr3_aa: ASSLWGGLAGDEDTQY

v_call: TRBV7-3
j_call: TRBJ2-7
d_call: TRBD1
cdr3_aa: ASSTRTGDHAY

v_call: TRBV7-2
j_call: TRBJ1-3
d_call: .
cdr3_aa: ASSLDSTGSGNTIY

v_call: TRBV7-2
j_call: TRBJ2-7
d_call: TRBD2
cdr3_aa: ASSLAASGTYEQY

v_call: TRBV4-2
j_call: TRBJ1-2
d_call: .
cdr3_aa: ASSQDYYGYT

v_call: TRBV7-2
j_call: TRBJ1-3
d_call: .
cdr3_aa: ASSPGGAGLSGNTIY

v_call: TRBV27
j_call: TRBJ1-2
d_call: TRBD1
cdr3_aa: ASSRGTGGASWGYT

v_call: TRBV7-9
j_call: TRBJ1-2
d_call: .
cdr3_aa: ASSQGTHYGYT

v_call: TRBV10-3
j_call: TRBJ2-3
d_call: .
cdr3_aa: AISAGADTQY

v_call: TRBV5-1
j_call: TRBJ2-7
d_call: TRBD2
cdr3_aa: ASSLRTSGAYEQY

v_call: TRBV29-1
j_call: TRBJ2-1
d_call: TRBD2
cdr3_aa: SVDGGRSYNEQF

v_call: TRBV10-3
j_call: TRBJ2-1
d_call: .
cdr3_aa: AISVGGYEQF

v_call: TRBV7-8
j_call: TRBJ2-5
d_call: .
cdr3_aa: ASSLIGVETETQY

v_call: TRBV6-1
j_call: TRBJ1-5
d_call: .
cdr3_aa: ASSITGPQPQH

v_call: TRBV2
j_call: TRBJ1-1
d_call: .
cdr3_aa: ASIMEGLANTEAF

v_call: TRBV28
j_call: TRBJ1-5
d_call: .
cdr3_aa: ASSPPAGANSNQPQH

v_call: TRBV9
j_call: TRBJ1-5
d_call: .
cdr3_aa: ASSVLGTGGPQH

v_call: TRBV7-8
j_call: TRBJ2-7
d_call: TRBD2
cdr3_aa: ASSLIQTSGSLYEQY

v_call: TRBV7-9
j_call: TRBJ1-1
d_call: TRBD1
cdr3_aa: ASSKTGGNTEAF

v_call: TRBV11-3
j_call: TRBJ2-7
d_call: TRBD1
cdr3_aa: ASSRQGSYEQY

v_call: TRBV12-1
j_call: TRBJ2-2
d_call: .
cdr3_aa: ASRHRGTGELF